This T cell receptor beta chain comes out of a study of control samples from healthy donors and cancer patients. Trimming pared 3 bases from V and 11 bases from J, leaving 16 bases between. This CDR3 is 13 amino acids long. Germline CDR1 GTSNPN, CDR2 SVGIG (reference sequence). Only in-frame clones appear in the TCRdb table, and some are missing; sequencing was by immunoSEQ multiplex PCR. This table has 60,000 or so clones, 95% to 96% appearing once. What was sequenced was blood. The V call is TRBV30, the J call TRBJ1-4; D not certain. This receptor was obtained from a woman under 30 in good health. The CDR3 here is CAWRPRGMWKLFF. The CDR3 region has the DNA TGTGCCTGGAGACCCAGAGGAATGTGGAAACTGTTTTTT.